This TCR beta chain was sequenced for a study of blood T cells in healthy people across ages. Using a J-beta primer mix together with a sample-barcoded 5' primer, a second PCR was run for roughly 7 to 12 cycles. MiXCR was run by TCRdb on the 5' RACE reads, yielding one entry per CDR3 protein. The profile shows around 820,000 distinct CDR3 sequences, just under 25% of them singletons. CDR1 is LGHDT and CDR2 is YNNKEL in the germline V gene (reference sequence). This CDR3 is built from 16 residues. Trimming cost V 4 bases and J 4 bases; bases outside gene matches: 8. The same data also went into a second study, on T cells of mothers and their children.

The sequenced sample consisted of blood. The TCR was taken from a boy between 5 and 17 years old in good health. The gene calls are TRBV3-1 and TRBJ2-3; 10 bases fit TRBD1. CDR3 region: CASSPLGQGLADTQYF. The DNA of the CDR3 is TGTGCCAGCAGCCCACTGGGACAGGGGCTAGCAGATACGCAGTATTTT.